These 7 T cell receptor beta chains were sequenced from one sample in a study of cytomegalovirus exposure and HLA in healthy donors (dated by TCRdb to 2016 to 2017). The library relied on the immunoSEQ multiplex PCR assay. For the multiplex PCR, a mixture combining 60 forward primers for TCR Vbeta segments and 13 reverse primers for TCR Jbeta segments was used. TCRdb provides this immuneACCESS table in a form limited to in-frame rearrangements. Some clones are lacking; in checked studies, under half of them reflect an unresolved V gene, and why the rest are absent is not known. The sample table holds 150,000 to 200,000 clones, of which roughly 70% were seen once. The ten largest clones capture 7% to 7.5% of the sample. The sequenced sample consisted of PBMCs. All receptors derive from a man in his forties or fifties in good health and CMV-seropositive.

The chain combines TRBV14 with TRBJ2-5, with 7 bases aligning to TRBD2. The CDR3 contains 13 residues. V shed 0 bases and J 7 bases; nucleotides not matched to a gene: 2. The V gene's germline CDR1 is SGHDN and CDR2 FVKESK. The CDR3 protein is CASSQDVAGTQYF. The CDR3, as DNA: TGTGCCAGCAGCCAAGATGTAGCGGGGACCCAGTACTTC.

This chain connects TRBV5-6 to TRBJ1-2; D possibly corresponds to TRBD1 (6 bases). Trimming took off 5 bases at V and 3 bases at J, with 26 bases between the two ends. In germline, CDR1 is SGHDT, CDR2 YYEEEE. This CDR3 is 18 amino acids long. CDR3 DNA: TGTGCCAGCAGTTTCAGGTTCGGGGGGCGCAGAGTTGACTATGGCTACACCTTC. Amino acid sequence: CASSFRFGGRRVDYGYTF.

CDR3 sequence reads: CASSPLAGQYNEQFF. The CDR3 DNA follows: TGTGCCAGCAGCCCACTAGCGGGACAATACAATGAGCAGTTCTTC. The gene calls are TRBV7-9 and TRBJ2-1; the match to TRBD2 covers 10 bases. This CDR3 contains 15 residues. Trimming removed 5 bases from V and 4 bases from J; junction bases left unmatched: 5. Germline V gives CDR1 SEHNR, CDR2 FQNEAQ (reference sequence).

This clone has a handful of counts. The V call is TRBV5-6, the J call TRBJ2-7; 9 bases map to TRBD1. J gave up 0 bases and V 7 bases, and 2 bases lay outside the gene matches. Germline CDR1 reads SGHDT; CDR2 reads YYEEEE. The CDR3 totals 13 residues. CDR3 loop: CASADRGSYEQYF. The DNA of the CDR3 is TGTGCCAGCGCGGACAGGGGCTCCTACGAGCAGTACTTC.

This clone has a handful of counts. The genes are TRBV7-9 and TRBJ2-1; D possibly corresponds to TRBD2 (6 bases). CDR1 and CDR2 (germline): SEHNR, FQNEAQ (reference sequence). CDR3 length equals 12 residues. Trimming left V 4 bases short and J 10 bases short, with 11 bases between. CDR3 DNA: TGTGCCAGCAGCTGGGGTGGAGGGGAGCAGTTCTTC. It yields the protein CASSWGGGEQFF.

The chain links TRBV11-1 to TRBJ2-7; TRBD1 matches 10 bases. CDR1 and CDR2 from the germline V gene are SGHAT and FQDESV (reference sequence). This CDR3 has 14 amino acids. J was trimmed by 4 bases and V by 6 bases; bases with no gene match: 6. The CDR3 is CASSFRDRGYEQYF. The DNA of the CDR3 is TGTGCCAGCAGTTTCCGGGACAGGGGTTACGAGCAGTACTTC.

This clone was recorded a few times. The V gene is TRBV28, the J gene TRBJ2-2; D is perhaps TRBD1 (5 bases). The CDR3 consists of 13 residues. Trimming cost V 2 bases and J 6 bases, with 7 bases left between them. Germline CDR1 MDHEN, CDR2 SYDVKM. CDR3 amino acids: CASSLRTSGELFF. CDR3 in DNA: TGTGCCAGCAGTTTAAGGACATCCGGGGAGCTGTTTTTT.